This TCR beta chain was obtained from a study of T cell responses to AZD1222 COVID-19 vaccine. In the study overall: Both about-4-week and about-12-week second-dose recipients were combined. Study-level results: Donors were mostly white British, more females; clonal diversity possibly underestimated. Without day 14 samples, only post-peak T cell repertoires were studied. At baseline, just a handful of AZD1222 recipients tested seropositive.

On this clone itself: Antigen unknown.

The data were produced by immunoSEQ multiplex PCR, yet TCRdb's version contains in-frame clones alone and is incomplete. This sample has around 160,000 clones, with 85% to 95% found just once. V shed 2 bases and J shed 0 bases, with 14 bases lying between them. The CDR3 spans 17 residues. Germline CDR1 is SGHRS and CDR2 is YFSETQ. The sequence was collected from an adult in good health. The chain combines TRBV5-1 with TRBJ1-4, with D possibly matching TRBD1 (5 bases). Material: peripheral blood, obtained on day 0 of AZD1222 vaccination. This chain's CDR3 is CASSFGIDSATNEKLFF. The CDR3 region has the DNA TGCGCCAGCAGCTTTGGTATCGACAGTGCAACTAATGAAAAACTGTTTTTT.